Listed here are 27 T cell receptor beta chains from one sample, sequenced in a study of T cell clonality in common variable immunodeficiency. Sequencing used immunoSEQ multiplex PCR; TCRdb keeps in-frame clones, though not all of them. The sample contains tens of thousands of clones, none of them singletons. Source material: peripheral blood mononuclear cells. The source is a person between 18 and 69 years old in good health.

A remark on this clone: The DNA ends 3 residues before the CDR3 does, and the rest of the CDR3 is filled in from the germline J gene. The chain employs TRBV20-1 and TRBJ2-3, with 13 positions matching TRBD2. This CDR3 has 16 amino acids. J gave up 3 bases and V 5 bases, and 8 bases lay outside the gene matches. Germline loops: CDR1 DFQATT, CDR2 SNEGSKA (reference sequence). The sequenced part of the CDR3 DNA is TGCAGTGCTTCACTAGCGGGAGGGTATAGAACAGATACG. Translated: CSASLAGGYRTDT. The entire CDR3 sequence reads CSASLAGGYRTDTQYF.

This clone was recorded many times. The read falls 3 residues short of the CDR3 end, and the missing part is taken from the germline J gene. The chain links TRBV28 to TRBJ1-5, with 9 nucleotides matching TRBD1. Germline V gives CDR1 MDHEN, CDR2 SYDVKM. Trimming removed 6 bases from V and 2 bases from J; junction bases left unmatched: 5. CDR3 length: 15 amino acids. The DNA read from the CDR3 is TGTGCCAGCAGAACAGGGGGCTCAGGCAATCAGCCC. This codes for CASRTGGSGNQP. The whole CDR3 protein is CASRTGGSGNQPQHF.

This clone showed up many times. The read halts 3 residues ahead of the CDR3 end, with the missing end drawn from the germline J gene. The chain couples TRBV4-1 to TRBJ1-2, with 7 bases aligning to TRBD1. Germline V gene lookup returns CDR1 MGHRA and CDR2 YSYEKL. Losses at the gene ends were 6 bases for V and 3 bases for J; bases not matched to a gene: 10. This CDR3 region has 15 residues. The CDR3 bases that were read are TGCGCCAGCAGTCCCCCGGGACAGTTACACTATGGC. This gives the protein CASSPPGQLHYG. The whole CDR3 protein is CASSPPGQLHYGYTF.

This clone was found many times. The read ends 3 residues early relative to the CDR3; the germline J gene fills the gap. V and J are TRBV30 and TRBJ2-1; D gene unclear. This CDR3 comprises 13 residues. Germline V lookup: CDR1 GTSNPN, CDR2 SVGIG (reference sequence). Between the trimmed V and J ends, which lost 3 bases and 5 bases, there was a span of 11 bases. CDR3 sequence: CAWSRGLDNEQFF. The CDR3 DNA, read in part, is TGTGCCTGGAGCCGCGGCCTTGACAATGAG.

This clone was counted many times. The CDR3 goes on 3 residues after the read ends, and that part is filled in from the germline J gene. The V and J genes are TRBV20-1 and TRBJ2-7; D call uncertain. CDR3 length equals 11 residues. Trimming took off 6 bases at V and 4 bases at J, with 10 bases between the two ends. The V gene's germline CDR1 is DFQATT and CDR2 SNEGSKA (reference sequence). Partial CDR3 DNA: TGCAGTGCCCAGAAGTCTTACGAG. This encodes CSAQKSYE. The full CDR3 is CSAQKSYEQYF.

As concerns this clone: The CDR3 end falls 3 residues outside the read, so it is completed with the germline J gene. The chain employs TRBV6-2 or TRBV6-3 and TRBJ1-1; TRBD1 matches 8 bases. J lost 2 bases, V lost 4 bases, and 6 bases had no gene match. The CDR3 loop spans 15 amino acids. The germline V gene encodes CDR1 MNHEY and CDR2 SVGEGT. The CDR3 region is CASSCPPGGNTEAFF. CDR3 DNA, as far as it was read: TGTGCCAGCAGTTGCCCTCCAGGGGGCAACACTGAA.

There are many counts of this clone. The read is 3 residues too short to cover the CDR3 end, so that end is filled in from the germline J gene. The chain joins TRBV7-3 to TRBJ2-1, with D hard to call. The CDR3 runs to 15 residues. Trimming left V 1 base short and J 7 bases short, with 14 bases between. Germline V gene data show CDR1 as SGHTA and CDR2 as FQGTGA. The DNA read from the CDR3 is TGTGCCAGCAGCTTAATATCCTCCGACATGAATGAG. Amino acid sequence: CASSLISSDMNE. The CDR3 in full is CASSLISSDMNEQFF.

This clone was detected a few times. The read terminates 3 residues ahead of where the CDR3 ends, so the germline J gene completes it. The rearrangement links TRBV19 to TRBJ1-5, with a weak D call TRBD1 (6 bases). Trimming removed 4 bases at V and 4 bases at J, with 20 bases between. There are 17 residues in the CDR3. Per germline, CDR1 LNHDA and CDR2 SQIVND (reference sequence). The CDR3 protein is CASSSNIGQLANQPQHF. The CDR3 DNA, read in part, is TGTGCCAGTAGTAGCAACATAGGACAGCTAGCAAATCAGCCC.

This clone was detected many times. The DNA ends 3 residues before the CDR3 does, and the rest of the CDR3 is filled in from the germline J gene. J is TRBJ1-5 and V is TRBV30; no clear D. Trimming cost V 2 bases and J 0 bases, with 5 bases left between them. The germline V gene has CDR1 GTSNPN and CDR2 SVGIG (reference sequence). This CDR3 comprises 13 residues. The CDR3 here is CAWSSDSNQPQHF. The DNA read from the CDR3 is TGTGCCTGGAGTTCAGATAGCAATCAGCCC. The whole variable domain, remainder taken from reference TRBV30 and TRBJ1-5, is SQTIHQWPATLVQPVGSPLSLECTVEGTSNPNLYWYRQAAGRGLQLLFYSVGIGQISSEVPQNLSASRPQDRQFILSSKKLLLSDSGFYLCAWSSDSNQPQHFGDGTRLSIL.

There are many counts of this clone. Read data end 3 residues before the CDR3 end; the end is taken from the germline J gene. The chain uses TRBV7-2 and TRBJ1-1; TRBD1 aligns across 8 bases. CDR1 and CDR2 from the germline V gene are SGHTA and FQGNSA. With 2 bases clipped from V and 5 bases from J, the junction kept 4 bases outside the gene matches. The CDR3 spans 14 residues. CDR3: CASSLQYRGTEAFF. CDR3 bases read: TGTGCCAGCAGCTTACAGTACAGGGGGACTGAA.

This clone was detected ten times or more. The read terminates 3 residues before the CDR3 end, so the remaining end is supplied by the germline J gene. V and J are TRBV7-2 and TRBJ2-2; D uncertain. V was shortened by 0 bases and J by 8 bases, with 7 bases between the two germline ends. Per germline, CDR1 SGHTA and CDR2 FQGNSA. CDR3 length equals 13 residues. CDR3 in amino acids: CASSLAAAGELFF. The covered CDR3 bases are TGTGCCAGCAGCTTAGCCGCAGCGGGGGAG.

This clone was detected ten times or more. The read ends 3 residues before the CDR3 terminus; that terminus is restored from the germline J gene. V gene TRBV5-5 combines with J gene TRBJ2-7; possible D gene TRBD2, 5 bases. V lost 4 bases to trimming and J lost 6 bases, with 17 bases between them. The germline V gene encodes CDR1 SGHKS and CDR2 YYEKEE (reference sequence). There are 14 residues in the CDR3. The chain's CDR3 is CASSILGLPSEQYF. The part of the CDR3 DNA that was read is TGTGCCAGCAGCATTCTCGGACTCCCCTCCGAG.

This clone was found a few times. The sequence runs out 3 residues before the end of the CDR3; the remainder is reconstructed from the germline J gene. The chain couples TRBV7-6 to TRBJ2-7; 8 positions agree with TRBD1. Looked up from germline, CDR1 is SGHVS and CDR2 is FNYEAQ. CDR3 length: 11 amino acids. Trimming took 8 bases from V and 6 from J; bases not matched to a gene: 3. The CDR3 loop reads CASGTGAEQYF. The CDR3 DNA, read in part, is TGTGCCAGCGGGACAGGCGCCGAG.

This clone came up a few times. One base away lies a much larger clone, so this may be a sequencing read error. The observed sequence ends 3 residues before the CDR3 terminus, with the missing tail filled in from the germline J gene. The chain recombines TRBV6-2 or TRBV6-3 with TRBJ2-3; 12 bases align to TRBD1. Germline V CDR1 and CDR2: MNHEY, SVGEGT. This CDR3 comprises 16 residues. The CDR3: CASSTNSGTGGQPQYF. The covered CDR3 bases are TGTGCCAGCAGCACTAACTCCGGGACAGGGGGCCAGCCG.

This clone was detected ten times or more. The read halts 3 residues ahead of the CDR3 end, with the missing end drawn from the germline J gene. The chain recombines TRBV18 with TRBJ2-1; 7 nucleotides agree with TRBD2. The germline gives CDR1 KGHSH, CDR2 LQKENI. The CDR3 length is 16 residues. V lost 0 bases to trimming and J lost 7 bases; unmatched junction nucleotides: 9. The DNA read from the CDR3 is TGTGCCAGCTCACCACCGATGGCGGGAGCGGGGAATGAG. It encodes CASSPPMAGAGNE. The whole CDR3 protein is CASSPPMAGAGNEQFF.

This clone was seen repeatedly, ten times or more. Coverage ceases 3 residues before the CDR3 finishes, and the germline J gene fills in the end. The V gene is TRBV7-9, the J gene TRBJ1-1; 8 bases fit TRBD1. The CDR3 length is 14 residues. Germline loops: CDR1 SEHNR, CDR2 FQNEAQ (reference sequence). Trimming cost V 2 bases and J 4 bases; bases outside gene matches: 3. This CDR3 reads CASSLQGAVTEAFF. Partial CDR3 DNA: TGTGCCAGCAGCTTACAGGGGGCAGTCACTGAA.

This clone was observed at least ten times. Coverage ceases 3 residues before the CDR3 finishes, and the germline J gene fills in the end. This rearrangement joins TRBV12-3 or TRBV12-4 to TRBJ1-1; D uncertain. This CDR3 contains 12 residues. CDR3 sequence reads: CASSPSRPRAFF. The DNA read from the CDR3 is TGTGCCAGCAGCCCGTCCCGCCCCAGG.

This clone was picked up many times. Sequencing ends 3 residues short of the CDR3 end; the germline J gene provides the rest. The J gene is TRBJ2-7, the V gene TRBV19; D gene unclear. Per germline, CDR1 LNHDA and CDR2 SQIVND (reference sequence). Trimming cost V 4 bases and J 0 bases, with 7 bases left between them. The CDR3 totals 13 residues. The CDR3 loop is CASSKGLSYEQYF. Partial CDR3 DNA: TGTGCCAGTAGTAAGGGCCTCTCCTACGAG.

This clone is medium-sized (0.01 to 0.1%). The read ends 3 residues before the CDR3 terminus; that terminus is restored from the germline J gene. The rearrangement joins TRBV6-1 to TRBJ2-1, with unresolved D. The V and J ends lost 2 bases and 8 bases respectively, with 10 bases between them. The germline V gene encodes CDR1 MNHNS and CDR2 SASEGT. The CDR3 runs 13 residues. The part of the CDR3 DNA that was read is TGTGCCAGCAGTGAACCCCCCAGCGATGAG. This sequence encodes CASSEPPSDE. The entire CDR3 is CASSEPPSDEQFF.

The sample holds many counts of this clone. The CDR3 end lies 3 residues beyond the end of the read and is filled in from the germline J gene. The V gene is TRBV30, the J gene TRBJ2-1; 10 bases agree with TRBD2. Germline CDR1 reads GTSNPN; CDR2 reads SVGIG (reference sequence). The CDR3 is made up of 13 amino acids. V shed 2 bases, J shed 6 bases, and the junction held 1 base outside the gene matches. CDR3 sequence: CAWSWTSGNEQFF. The DNA read from the CDR3 is TGTGCCTGGAGTTGGACTAGCGGCAATGAG.

This clone was seen many times. The CDR3 end is not reached by the read, which stops 3 residues before it; the germline J gene fills it in. The genes are TRBV7-3 and TRBJ2-3, with D possibly TRBD2 on 7 matching bases. Trimming took 0 bases from V and 2 from J, leaving 12 bases between them. The CDR3 is 16 amino acids. Germline V gene sequence: CDR1 SGHTA, CDR2 FQGTGA. The CDR3 bases that were read are TGTGCCAGCAGCTTAACGGGGGGGCTTAACACAGATACG. Its protein is CASSLTGGLNTDT. The entire CDR3 protein reads CASSLTGGLNTDTQYF.

This clone came up a few times. The sequence runs out 3 residues before the end of the CDR3; the remainder is reconstructed from the germline J gene. The chain carries TRBV30 and TRBJ1-1; 9 bases align to TRBD1. Germline V gene lookup returns CDR1 GTSNPN and CDR2 SVGIG (reference sequence). The length of the CDR3 is 14 residues. Losses at the gene ends were 3 bases for V and 5 bases for J; bases not matched to a gene: 7. The chain's CDR3 is CAWRKQGAGTEAFF. The CDR3 bases that were read are TGTGCCTGGAGGAAACAGGGGGCAGGAACTGAA. Full variable domain (rest looked up from reference TRBV30 and TRBJ1-1): SQTIHQWPATLVQPVGSPLSLECTVEGTSNPNLYWYRQAAGRGLQLLFYSVGIGQISSEVPQNLSASRPQDRQFILSSKKLLLSDSGFYLCAWRKQGAGTEAFFGQGTRLTVV.

At least ten counts were recorded for this clone. The observed sequence ends 3 residues before the CDR3 terminus, with the missing tail filled in from the germline J gene. The V and J genes are TRBV7-9 and TRBJ2-1; D is possibly TRBD2 (6 bases). The CDR3 runs to 10 residues. Germline CDR1 and CDR2: SEHNR and FQNEAQ (reference sequence). Trimming pared 8 bases from V and 7 bases from J, leaving 6 bases between. Incomplete CDR3 DNA: TGTGCCAGCGGGGGGAATGAG. Encoded protein: CASGGNE. In full, the CDR3 reads CASGGNEQFF.

This clone was recorded a few times. The read halts 3 residues ahead of the CDR3 end, with the missing end drawn from the germline J gene. The genes are TRBV5-1 and TRBJ2-3; 7 bases match TRBD1. This CDR3 spans 14 amino acids. The germline V gene encodes CDR1 SGHRS and CDR2 YFSETQ. CDR3 sequence reads: CASSLSAGGETQYF. The sequenced CDR3 bases are TGCGCCAGCAGCTTGAGTGCAGGGGGAGAGACG.

This clone appeared a few times. One junction end does not reproduce the germline sequence, and a read error may be involved. The CDR3 goes on 3 residues after the read ends, and that part is filled in from the germline J gene. The same CDR3 can be traced to other DNA sequences in this sample. The chain carries TRBV5-5 and TRBJ1-2; D is possibly TRBD1 (6 bases). This CDR3 region has 13 residues. Germline V gives CDR1 SGHKS, CDR2 YYEKEE (reference sequence). CDR3 DNA, as far as it was read: TGTGCCAGCAGCCAACGGACAGACTATGGA. As protein: CASSQRTDYG. Given in full, the CDR3 is CASSQRTDYGYTF. The whole variable domain, remainder taken from reference TRBV5-5 and TRBJ1-2, is DAGVTQSPTHLIKTRGQQVTLRCSPISGHKSVSWYQQVLGQGPQFIFQYYEKEERGRGNFPDRFSARQFPNYSSELNVNALLLGDSALYLCASSQRTDYGYTFGSGTRLTVV.

This clone was observed at least ten times. The CDR3 is cut off 3 residues early in the read; its end comes from the germline J gene. The chain carries TRBV12-3 or TRBV12-4 and TRBJ1-1; perhaps TRBD1 as D (6 bases). CDR3 length equals 14 residues. The germline V and J ends were trimmed by 7 bases and 1 base, with 13 bases remaining between them. The CDR3 bases that were read are TGTGCCAGCACCTACAGGGACCAGAACACTGAA. This encodes CASTYRDQNTE. The whole CDR3 sequence is CASTYRDQNTEAFF.

The table lists this clone with many counts. The read terminates 3 residues ahead of where the CDR3 ends, so the germline J gene completes it. The chain recombines TRBV18 with TRBJ1-2; no clear D gene. The CDR3 covers 12 residues. V lost 0 bases and J lost 7, with 6 bases in between. CDR1 KGHSH and CDR2 LQKENI come from the germline V gene. CDR3 DNA, as far as it was read: TGTGCCAGCTCACCACCAGAGGGTGGC. Protein product: CASSPPEGG. The full CDR3 protein reads CASSPPEGGYTF. The whole variable domain, filled in from reference TRBV18 and TRBJ1-2, reads NAGVMQNPRHLVRRRGQEARLRCSPMKGHSHVYWYRQLPEEGLKFMVYLQKENIIDESGMPKERFSAEFPKEGPSILRIQQVVRGDSAAYFCASSPPEGGYTFGSGTRLTVV.